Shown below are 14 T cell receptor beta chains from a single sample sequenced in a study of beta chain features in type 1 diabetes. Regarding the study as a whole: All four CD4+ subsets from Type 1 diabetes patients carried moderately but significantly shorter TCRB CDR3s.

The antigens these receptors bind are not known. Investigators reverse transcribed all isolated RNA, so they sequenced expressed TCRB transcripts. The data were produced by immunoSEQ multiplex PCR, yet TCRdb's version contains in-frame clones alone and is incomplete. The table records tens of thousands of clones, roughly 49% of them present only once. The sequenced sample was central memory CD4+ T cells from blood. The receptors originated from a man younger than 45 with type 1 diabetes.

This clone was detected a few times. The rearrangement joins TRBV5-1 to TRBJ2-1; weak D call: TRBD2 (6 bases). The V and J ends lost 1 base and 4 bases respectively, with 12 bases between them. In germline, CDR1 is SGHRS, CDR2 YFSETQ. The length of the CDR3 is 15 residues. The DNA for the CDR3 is TGCGCCAGCAGCTTGTACGCGGGATCGTACAATGAGCAGTTCTTC. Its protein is CASSLYAGSYNEQFF. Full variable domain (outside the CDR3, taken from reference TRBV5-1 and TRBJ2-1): KAGVTQTPRYLIKTRGQQVTLSCSPISGHRSVSWYQQTPGQGLQFLFEYFSETQRNKGNFPGRFSGRQFSNSRSEMNVSTLELGDSALYLCASSLYAGSYNEQFFGPGTRLTVL.

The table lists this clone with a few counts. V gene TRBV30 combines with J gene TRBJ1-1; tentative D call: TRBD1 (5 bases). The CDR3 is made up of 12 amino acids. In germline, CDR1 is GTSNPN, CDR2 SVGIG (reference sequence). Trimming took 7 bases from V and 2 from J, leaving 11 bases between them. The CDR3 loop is CAFGGGNTEAFF. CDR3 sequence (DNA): TGTGCCTTCGGGGGGGGAAACACTGAAGCTTTCTTT.

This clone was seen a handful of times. CDR3 in DNA: TGCGCCAGCAGCGCAACAGGGGAACCCTACGAGCAGTACTTC. This translates into CASSATGEPYEQYF. J is TRBJ2-7 and V is TRBV5-1, with 7 bases lining up with TRBD1. CDR1 SGHRS and CDR2 YFSETQ come from the germline V gene. This CDR3 is 14 amino acids long. V lost 4 bases, J lost 2 bases, and 6 bases stayed unmatched.

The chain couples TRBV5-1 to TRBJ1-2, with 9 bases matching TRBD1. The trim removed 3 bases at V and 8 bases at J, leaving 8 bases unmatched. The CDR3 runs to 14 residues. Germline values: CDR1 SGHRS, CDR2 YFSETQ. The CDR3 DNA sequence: TGCGCCAGCAGCTCGGGGGACAGGGAGAGGGGCTACACCTTC. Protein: CASSSGDRERGYTF. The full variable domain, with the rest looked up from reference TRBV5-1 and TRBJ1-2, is KAGVTQTPRYLIKTRGQQVTLSCSPISGHRSVSWYQQTPGQGLQFLFEYFSETQRNKGNFPGRFSGRQFSNSRSEMNVSTLELGDSALYLCASSSGDRERGYTFGSGTRLTVV.

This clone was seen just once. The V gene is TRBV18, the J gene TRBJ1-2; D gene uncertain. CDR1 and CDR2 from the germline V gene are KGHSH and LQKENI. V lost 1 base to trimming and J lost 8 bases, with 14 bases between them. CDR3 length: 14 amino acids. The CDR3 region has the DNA TGTGCCAGCTCACCACGTAGAGCACTCGGGGGCTACACCTTC. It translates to CASSPRRALGGYTF.

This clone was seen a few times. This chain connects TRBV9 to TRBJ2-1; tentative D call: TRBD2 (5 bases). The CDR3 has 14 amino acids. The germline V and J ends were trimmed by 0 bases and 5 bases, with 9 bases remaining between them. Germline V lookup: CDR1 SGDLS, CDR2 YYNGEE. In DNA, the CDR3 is TGTGCCAGCAGCGTAGGTCCGGGAAACAATGAGCAGTTCTTC. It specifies CASSVGPGNNEQFF. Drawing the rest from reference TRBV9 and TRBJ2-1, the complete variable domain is DSGVTQTPKHLITATGQRVTLRCSPRSGDLSVYWYQQSLDQGLQFLIQYYNGEERAKGNILERFSAQQFPDLHSELNLSSLELGDSALYFCASSVGPGNNEQFFGPGTRLTVL.

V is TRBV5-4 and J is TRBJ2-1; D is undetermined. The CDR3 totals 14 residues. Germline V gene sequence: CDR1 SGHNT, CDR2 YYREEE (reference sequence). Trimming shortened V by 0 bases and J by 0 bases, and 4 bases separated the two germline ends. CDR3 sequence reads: CASSLASSYNEQFF. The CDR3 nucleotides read TGTGCCAGCAGCTTGGCTAGCTCCTACAATGAGCAGTTCTTC. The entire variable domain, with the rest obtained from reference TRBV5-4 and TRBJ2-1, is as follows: ETGVTQSPTHLIKTRGQQVTLRCSSQSGHNTVSWYQQALGQGPQFIFQYYREEENGRGNFPPRFSGLQFPNYSSELNVNALELDDSALYLCASSLASSYNEQFFGPGTRLTVL.

For the CDR3, the DNA is TGTGCCAGCAGCGAATGGACTAGCGGAGAGCAGTACTTC. Amino acids: CASSEWTSGEQYF. The gene calls are TRBV7-9 and TRBJ2-7, with TRBD2 identical over 10 bases. The CDR3 extends over 13 amino acids. CDR1 is SEHNR and CDR2 is FQNEAQ in the germline V gene (reference sequence). The V and J ends lost 5 bases and 7 bases, in that order; junction bases with no gene match: 5.

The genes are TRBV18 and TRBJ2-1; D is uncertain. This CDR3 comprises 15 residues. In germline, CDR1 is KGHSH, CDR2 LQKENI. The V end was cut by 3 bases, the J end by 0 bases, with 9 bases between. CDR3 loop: CASSPGASSYNEQFF. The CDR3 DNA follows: TGTGCCAGCTCACCGGGTGCTAGCTCCTACAATGAGCAGTTCTTC.

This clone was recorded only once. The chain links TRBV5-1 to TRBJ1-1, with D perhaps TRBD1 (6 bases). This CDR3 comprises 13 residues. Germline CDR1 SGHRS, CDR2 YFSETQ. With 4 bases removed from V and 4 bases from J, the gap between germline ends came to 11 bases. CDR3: CASSRGQSTEAFF. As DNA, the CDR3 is TGCGCCAGCAGCCGGGGACAATCCACTGAAGCTTTCTTT.

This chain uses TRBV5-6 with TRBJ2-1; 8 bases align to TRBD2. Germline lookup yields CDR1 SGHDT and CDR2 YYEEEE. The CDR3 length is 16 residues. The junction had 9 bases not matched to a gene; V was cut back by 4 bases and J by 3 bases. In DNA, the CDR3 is TGTGCCAGCAGCGCTTTAGGGCGGGAGGACTACAATGAGCAGTTCTTC. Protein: CASSALGREDYNEQFF.

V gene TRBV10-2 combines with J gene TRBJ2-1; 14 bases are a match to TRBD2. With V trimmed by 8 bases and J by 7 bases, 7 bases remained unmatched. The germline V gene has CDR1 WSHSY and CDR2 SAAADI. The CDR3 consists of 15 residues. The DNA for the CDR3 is TGCGCCAGCGGACGACTAGCGGGAGGGGTAAATGAGCAGTTCTTC. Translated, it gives CASGRLAGGVNEQFF.

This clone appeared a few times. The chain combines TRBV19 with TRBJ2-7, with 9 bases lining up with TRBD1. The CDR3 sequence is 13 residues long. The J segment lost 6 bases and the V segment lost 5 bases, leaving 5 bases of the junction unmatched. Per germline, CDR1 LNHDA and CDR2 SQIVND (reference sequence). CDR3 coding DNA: TGTGCCAGTAGTCCGGGACAGGGAGGCGAGCAGTACTTC. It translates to CASSPGQGGEQYF.

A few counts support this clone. Here the CDR3 reads CASSFTQGSRRQFF. The CDR3 DNA reads as TGTGCCAGCAGCTTCACCCAGGGGTCTAGGAGGCAGTTCTTC. The chain joins TRBV7-2 to TRBJ2-1, with TRBD1 as a possible D gene (6 bases). CDR1 SGHTA and CDR2 FQGNSA come from the germline V gene. The CDR3 has 14 residues. The V end was cut by 3 bases, the J end by 12 bases, with 18 bases between.